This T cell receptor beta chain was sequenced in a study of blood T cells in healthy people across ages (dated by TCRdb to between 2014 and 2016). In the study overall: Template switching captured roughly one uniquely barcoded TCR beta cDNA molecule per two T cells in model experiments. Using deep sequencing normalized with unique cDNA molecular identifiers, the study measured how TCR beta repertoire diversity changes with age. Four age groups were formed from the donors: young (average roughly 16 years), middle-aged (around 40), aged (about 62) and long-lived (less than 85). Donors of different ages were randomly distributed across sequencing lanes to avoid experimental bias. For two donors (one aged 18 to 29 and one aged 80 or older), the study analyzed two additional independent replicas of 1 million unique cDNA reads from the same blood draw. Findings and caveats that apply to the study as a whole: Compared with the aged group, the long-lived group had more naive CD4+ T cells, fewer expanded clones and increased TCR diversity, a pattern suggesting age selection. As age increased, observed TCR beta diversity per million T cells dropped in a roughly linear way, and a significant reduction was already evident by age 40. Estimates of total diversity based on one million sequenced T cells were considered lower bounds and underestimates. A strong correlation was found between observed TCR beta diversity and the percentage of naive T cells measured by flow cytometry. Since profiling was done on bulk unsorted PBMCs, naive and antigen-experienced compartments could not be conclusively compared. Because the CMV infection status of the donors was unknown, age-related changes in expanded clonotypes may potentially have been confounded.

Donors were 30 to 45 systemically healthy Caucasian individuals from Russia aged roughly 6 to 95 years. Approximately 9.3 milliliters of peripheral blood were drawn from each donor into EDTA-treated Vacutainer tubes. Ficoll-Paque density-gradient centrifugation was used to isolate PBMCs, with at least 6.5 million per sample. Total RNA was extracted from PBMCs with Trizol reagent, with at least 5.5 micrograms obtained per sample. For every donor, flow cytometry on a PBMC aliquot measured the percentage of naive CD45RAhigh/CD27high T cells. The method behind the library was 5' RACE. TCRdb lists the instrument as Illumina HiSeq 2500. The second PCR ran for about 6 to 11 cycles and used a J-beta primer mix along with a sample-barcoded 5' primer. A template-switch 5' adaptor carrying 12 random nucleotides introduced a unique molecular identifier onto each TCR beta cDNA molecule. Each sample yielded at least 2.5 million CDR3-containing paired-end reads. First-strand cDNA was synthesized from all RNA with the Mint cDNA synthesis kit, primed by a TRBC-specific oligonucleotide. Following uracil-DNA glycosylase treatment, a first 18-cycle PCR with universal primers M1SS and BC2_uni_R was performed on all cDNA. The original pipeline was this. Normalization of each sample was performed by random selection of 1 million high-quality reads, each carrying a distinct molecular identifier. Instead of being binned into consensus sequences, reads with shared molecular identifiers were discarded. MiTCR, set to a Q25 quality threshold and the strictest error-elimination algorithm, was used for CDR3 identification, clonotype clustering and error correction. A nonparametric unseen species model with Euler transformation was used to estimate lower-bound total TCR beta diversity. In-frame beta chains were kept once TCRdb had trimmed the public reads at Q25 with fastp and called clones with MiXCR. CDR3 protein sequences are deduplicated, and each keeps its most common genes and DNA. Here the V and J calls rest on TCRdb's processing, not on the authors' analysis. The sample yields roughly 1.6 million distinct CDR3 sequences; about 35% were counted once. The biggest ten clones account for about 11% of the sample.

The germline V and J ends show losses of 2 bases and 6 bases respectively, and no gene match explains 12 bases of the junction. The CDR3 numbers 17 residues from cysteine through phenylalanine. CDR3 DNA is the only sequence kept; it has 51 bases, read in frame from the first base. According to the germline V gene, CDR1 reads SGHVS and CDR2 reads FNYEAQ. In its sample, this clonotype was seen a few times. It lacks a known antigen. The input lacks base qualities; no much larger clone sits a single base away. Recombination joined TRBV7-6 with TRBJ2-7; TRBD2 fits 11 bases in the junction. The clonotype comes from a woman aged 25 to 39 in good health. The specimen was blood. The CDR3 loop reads CASSLHIGTSGPIEQYF. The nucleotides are TGTGCCAGCAGCTTACACATCGGGACTAGCGGACCTATCGAGCAGTACTTC.